This entry describes one T cell receptor (beta chain). Deletions cut 2 bases from V and 0 bases from J, with 7 bases between. Germline V CDR1 and CDR2: ENHRY, SYGVKD. This CDR3 is 14 amino acids long. The record originates from a study of blood T cell repertoires in COVID-19. Overall study context: Italy, Spain and the United States were the sources of the convalescent and acute COVID-19 samples. From T cells, B-cell-depleted T cells, or PBMCs came the material, which was cDNA or gDNA.

What the recovered Cohort 3 donors had was two negative PCRs, clearance, or symptom resolution. Original processing notes: Amplification from reference gene primers served as the basis for estimated nucleated cell counts. Produced via immunoSEQ multiplex PCR; TCRdb's table is partial and in-frame only. That table supplies the V and J calls and clone size; D and trimming were determined from the DNA. In the table there are 300,000 to 350,000 clones, about 87% of which are singletons. This sequence originates from a woman between 18 and 29 years old who had recovered from COVID-19. Sequencing was performed on PBMCs or T cells enriched from blood (not recorded which). The rearrangement joins TRBV10-3 to TRBJ2-5, with unresolved D. The CDR3 coding sequence is TGTGCCATCAGTGAGGGCAGGAACCAAGAGACCCAGTACTTC. Translated, it gives CAISEGRNQETQYF.